This record looks at one TCR beta chain sequence and its context. What antigen it recognizes has not been identified. Qualities for individual bases were not recorded, and no much larger clone is one base off. This entry belongs to a study of blood T cell repertoires in COVID-19 (dated by TCRdb to the early 2020s). A note on the overall study: Samples covering the acute and convalescent phases of COVID-19 were provided by collaborators in the United States, Italy and Spain. The dataset comprised deeply sampled blood TCRbeta repertoires from subjects exposed to, actively infected with, or recovered from COVID-19. The material from the prospective study consisted of cDNA or gDNA derived from T cells, B-cell-depleted T cells, or PBMCs. A freely available public database, intended as a resource for researchers studying the immune response to SARS-CoV-2, is where the repertoires were released. Where HLA class I and class II types were available, the types were taken from metadata supplied by the sample provider, not from assay-based typing. Samples were obtained from the ongoing ImmuneRACE study (first 160 participants) and from approximately 1,200 subjects provided by 6 global collaborators. A de-identified subject ID, COVID-19 status, age in years and sex were almost always included in the sample metadata.

TCRbeta CDR3 regions were amplified from genomic DNA by means of the immunoSEQ Assay, a bias-controlled multiplex PCR. The original methods were these. Within the assay, amplification of reference gene primers was used to estimate how many nucleated cells each sample contained. To quantify the absolute abundance of each unique TCRbeta CDR3 rearrangement, sequence reads were collapsed and filtered. Productive Simpson clonality was computed per sample as the square root of Simpson's diversity index over productive rearrangements. TCRdb holds this immuneACCESS table with in-frame rearrangements only. Some clones are missing; in checked studies, unresolved V genes explain under half, and the rest has no known cause. Clone size and V and J calls were adopted from that table, with D and trimming inferred from the DNA. Recorded for this sample are 45,000 to 50,000 clones; around 84% of them occurred a single time. The ten largest clones capture about 2.5% of the sample.

Overall study results and their limits: Clinical and demographic metadata were provided uncurated, with the amount varying by source and participant.

At one collaborating source in Seattle, patients were enrolled during active infection and were followed longitudinally through the course of disease. The collaborating institutions used their own protocols to collect whole blood in K2EDTA tubes. For TCRbeta analysis, collaborator samples were shipped as frozen whole blood, as isolated PBMCs, or as DNA extracted from either sample type. The germline V gene gives CDR1 as KGHSH and CDR2 as LQKENI. Counted from cysteine to phenylalanine, this CDR3 has 12 amino acids. Just CDR3 DNA is preserved here, 36 bases in frame from base 1. The germline ends are 4 bases apart after V is trimmed by 5 bases and J by 0 bases.

In this chain, TRBV18 is recombined with TRBJ2-5; no D segment can be confidently identified. Input material: peripheral blood. The receptor comes from a woman of 80 years or more with COVID-19, enrolled during active disease. CDR3 loop: CASSAYQETQYF. The nucleotides read TGTGCCAGCTCAGCGTACCAAGAGACCCAGTACTTC.